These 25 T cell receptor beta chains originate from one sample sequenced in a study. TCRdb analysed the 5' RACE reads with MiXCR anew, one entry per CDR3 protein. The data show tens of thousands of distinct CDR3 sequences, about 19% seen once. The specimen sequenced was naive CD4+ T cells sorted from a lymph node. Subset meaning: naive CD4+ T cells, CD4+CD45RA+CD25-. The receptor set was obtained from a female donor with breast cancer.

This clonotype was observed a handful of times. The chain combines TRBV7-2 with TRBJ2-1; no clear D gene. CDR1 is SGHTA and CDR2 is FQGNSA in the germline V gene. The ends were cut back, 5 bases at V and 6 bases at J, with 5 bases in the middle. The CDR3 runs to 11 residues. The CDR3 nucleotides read TGTGCCAGCAGCCAGGTCAATGAGCAGTTCTTC. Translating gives CASSQVNEQFF.

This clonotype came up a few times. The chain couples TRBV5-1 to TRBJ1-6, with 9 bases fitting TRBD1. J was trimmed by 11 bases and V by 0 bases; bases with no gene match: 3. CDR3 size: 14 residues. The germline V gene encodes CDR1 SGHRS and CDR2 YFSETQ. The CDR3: CASSLGDRATPLHF. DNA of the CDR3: TGCGCCAGCAGCTTGGGGGACAGGGCTACACCCCTCCACTTT.

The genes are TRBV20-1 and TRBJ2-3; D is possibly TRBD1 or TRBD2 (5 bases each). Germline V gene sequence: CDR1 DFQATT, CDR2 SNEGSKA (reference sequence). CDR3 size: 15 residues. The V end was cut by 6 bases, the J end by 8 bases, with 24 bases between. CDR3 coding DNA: TGCAGTGCCCTCAATCCCGGGGCGCCGGCTCCTACGCAGTATTTT. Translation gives CSALNPGAPAPTQYF.

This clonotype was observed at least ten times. CDR3 loop: CASSARTAYEQYF. CDR3 DNA sequence: TGCGCCAGCAGCGCCCGGACAGCCTACGAGCAGTACTTC. The chain uses TRBV5-1 and TRBJ2-7; D possibly corresponds to TRBD1 (6 bases). This CDR3 comprises 13 residues. V gave up 4 bases and J gave up 2 bases, with 10 bases separating them. CDR1 and CDR2 from the germline V gene are SGHRS and YFSETQ.

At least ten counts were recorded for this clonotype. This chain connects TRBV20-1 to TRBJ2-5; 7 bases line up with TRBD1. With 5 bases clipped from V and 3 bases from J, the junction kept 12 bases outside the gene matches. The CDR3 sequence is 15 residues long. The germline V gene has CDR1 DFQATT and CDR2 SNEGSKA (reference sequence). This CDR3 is CSAFSRGQSKETQYF. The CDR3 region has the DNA TGCAGTGCTTTCTCCCGGGGACAGAGCAAAGAGACCCAGTACTTC.

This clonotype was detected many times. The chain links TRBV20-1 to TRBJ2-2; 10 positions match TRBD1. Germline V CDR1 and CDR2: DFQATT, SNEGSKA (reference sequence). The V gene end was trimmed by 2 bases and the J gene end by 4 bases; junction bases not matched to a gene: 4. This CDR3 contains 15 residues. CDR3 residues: CSARRQGASTGELFF. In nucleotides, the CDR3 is TGCAGTGCTAGAAGACAGGGGGCGAGCACCGGGGAGCTGTTTTTT.

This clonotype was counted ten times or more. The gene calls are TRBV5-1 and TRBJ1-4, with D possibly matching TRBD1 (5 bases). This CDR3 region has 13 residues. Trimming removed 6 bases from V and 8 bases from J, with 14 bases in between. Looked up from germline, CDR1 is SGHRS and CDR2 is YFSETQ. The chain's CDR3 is CASKEGRAEKLFF. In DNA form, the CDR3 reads TGCGCCAGCAAGGAGGGCAGGGCCGAAAAACTGTTTTTT. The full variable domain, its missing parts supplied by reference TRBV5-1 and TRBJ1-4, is KAGVTQTPRYLIKTRGQQVTLSCSPISGHRSVSWYQQTPGQGLQFLFEYFSETQRNKGNFPGRFSGRQFSNSRSEMNVSTLELGDSALYLCASKEGRAEKLFFGSGTQLSVL.

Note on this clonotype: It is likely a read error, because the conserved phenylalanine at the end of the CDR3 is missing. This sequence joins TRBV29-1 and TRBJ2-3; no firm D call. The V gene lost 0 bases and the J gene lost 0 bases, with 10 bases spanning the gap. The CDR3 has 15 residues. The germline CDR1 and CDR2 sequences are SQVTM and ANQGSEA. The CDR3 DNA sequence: TGCAGCGTTGAAGATGTATTGGATAGCACAGATACGCAGTATTCT. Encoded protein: CSVEDVLDSTDTQYS.

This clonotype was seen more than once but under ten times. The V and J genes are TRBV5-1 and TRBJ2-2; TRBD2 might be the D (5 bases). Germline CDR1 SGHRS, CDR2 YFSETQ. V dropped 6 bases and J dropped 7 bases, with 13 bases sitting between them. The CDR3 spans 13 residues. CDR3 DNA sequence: TGCGCCAGCACACGGGGAGACGGCGGGGAGCTGTTTTTT. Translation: CASTRGDGGELFF.

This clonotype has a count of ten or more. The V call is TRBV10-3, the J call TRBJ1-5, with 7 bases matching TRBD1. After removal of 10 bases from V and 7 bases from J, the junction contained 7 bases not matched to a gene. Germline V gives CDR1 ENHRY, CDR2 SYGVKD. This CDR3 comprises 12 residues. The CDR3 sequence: CATADREQPQHF. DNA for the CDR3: TGTGCCACCGCCGACAGGGAACAGCCCCAGCATTTT.

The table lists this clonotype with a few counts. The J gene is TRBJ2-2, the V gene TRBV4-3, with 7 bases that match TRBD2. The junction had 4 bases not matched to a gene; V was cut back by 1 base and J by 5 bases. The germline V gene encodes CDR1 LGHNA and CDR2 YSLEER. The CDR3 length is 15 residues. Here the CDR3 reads CASSQVGGLTGELFF. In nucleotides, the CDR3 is TGCGCCAGCAGCCAAGTGGGAGGGTTGACCGGGGAGCTGTTTTTT.

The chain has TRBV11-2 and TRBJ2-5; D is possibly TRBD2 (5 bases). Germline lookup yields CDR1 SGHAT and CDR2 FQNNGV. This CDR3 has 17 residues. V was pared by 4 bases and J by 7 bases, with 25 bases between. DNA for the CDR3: TGTGCCAGCAGCTCACCCTCGGGGTTTTCGGGTGATGGGACCCAGTACTTC. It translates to CASSSPSGFSGDGTQYF. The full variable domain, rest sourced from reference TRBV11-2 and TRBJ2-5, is EAGVAQSPRYKIIEKRQSVAFWCNPISGHATLYWYQQILGQGPKLLIQFQNNGVVDDSQLPKDRFSAERLKGVDSTLKIQPAKLEDSAVYLCASSSPSGFSGDGTQYFGPGTRLLVL.

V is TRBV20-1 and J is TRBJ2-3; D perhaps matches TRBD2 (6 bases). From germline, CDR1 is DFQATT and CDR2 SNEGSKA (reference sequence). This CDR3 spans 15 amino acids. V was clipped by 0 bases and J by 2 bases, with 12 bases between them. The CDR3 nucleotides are TGCAGTGCTAGAGAAGGGACTGGGAACACAGATACGCAGTATTTT. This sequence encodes CSAREGTGNTDTQYF.

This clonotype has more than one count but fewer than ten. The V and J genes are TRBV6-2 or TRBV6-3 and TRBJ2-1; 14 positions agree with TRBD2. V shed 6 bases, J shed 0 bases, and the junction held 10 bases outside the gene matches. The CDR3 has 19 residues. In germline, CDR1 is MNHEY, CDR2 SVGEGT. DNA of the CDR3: TGTGCCAGCAGCGGGACTAGCGGGAGAAAGGGGTCCTCCTACAATGAGCAGTTCTTC. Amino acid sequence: CASSGTSGRKGSSYNEQFF.

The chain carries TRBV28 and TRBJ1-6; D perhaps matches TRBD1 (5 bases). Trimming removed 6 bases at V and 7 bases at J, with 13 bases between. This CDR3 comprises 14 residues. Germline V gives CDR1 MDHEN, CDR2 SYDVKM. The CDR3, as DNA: TGTGCCAGCAGGTCGGGGGGTTACAATTCACCCCTCCACTTT. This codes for CASRSGGYNSPLHF.

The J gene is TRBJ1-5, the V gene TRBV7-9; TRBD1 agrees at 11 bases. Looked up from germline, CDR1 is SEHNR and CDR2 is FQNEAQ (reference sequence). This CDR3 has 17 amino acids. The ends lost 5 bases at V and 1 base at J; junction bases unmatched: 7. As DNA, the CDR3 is TGTGCCAGCAGCCGATCGGGGACAGGGGGAAGCAATCAGCCCCAGCATTTT. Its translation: CASSRSGTGGSNQPQHF.

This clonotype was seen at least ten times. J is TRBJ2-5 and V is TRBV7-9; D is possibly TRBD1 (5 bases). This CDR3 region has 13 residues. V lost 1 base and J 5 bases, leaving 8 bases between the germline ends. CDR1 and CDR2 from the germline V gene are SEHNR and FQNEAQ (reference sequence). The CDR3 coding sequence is TGTGCCAGCAGCTTAGAGGGGCCCGAGACCCAGTACTTC. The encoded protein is CASSLEGPETQYF.

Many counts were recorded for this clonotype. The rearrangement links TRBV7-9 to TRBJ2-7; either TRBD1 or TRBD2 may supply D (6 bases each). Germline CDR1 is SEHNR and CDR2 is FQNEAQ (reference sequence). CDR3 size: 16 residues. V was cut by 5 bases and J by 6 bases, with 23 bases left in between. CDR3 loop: CASSQGTGASVVEQYF. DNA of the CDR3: TGTGCCAGCAGCCAGGGGACGGGGGCATCGGTGGTCGAGCAGTACTTC.

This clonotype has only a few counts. The CDR3 sequence is CASSDPDTQYF. CDR3 bases: TGTGCCAGCAGTGACCCAGATACGCAGTATTTT. The V call is TRBV6-1, the J call TRBJ2-3, with D unclear. This CDR3 has 11 amino acids. From germline, CDR1 is MNHNS and CDR2 SASEGT. The ends were cut back, 3 bases at V and 4 bases at J, with 2 bases in the middle.

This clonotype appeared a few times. In DNA form, the CDR3 reads TGTGCCAGCGGTCCCGGCGGGGTTTTCGGTGAGCAGTTCTTC. The encoded protein is CASGPGGVFGEQFF. The chain carries TRBV2 and TRBJ2-1; tentative D call: TRBD2 (6 bases). The CDR3 has 14 amino acids. Germline V CDR1 and CDR2: SNHLY, FYNNEI. V lost 8 bases and J 9 bases, leaving 20 bases between the germline ends.

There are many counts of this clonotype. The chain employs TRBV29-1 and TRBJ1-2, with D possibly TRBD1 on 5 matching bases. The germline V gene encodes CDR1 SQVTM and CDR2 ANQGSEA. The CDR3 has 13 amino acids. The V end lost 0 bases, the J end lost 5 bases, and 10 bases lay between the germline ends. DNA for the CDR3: TGCAGCGTTGAAGAATTTGGGGGGTATGGCTACACCTTC. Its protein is CSVEEFGGYGYTF.

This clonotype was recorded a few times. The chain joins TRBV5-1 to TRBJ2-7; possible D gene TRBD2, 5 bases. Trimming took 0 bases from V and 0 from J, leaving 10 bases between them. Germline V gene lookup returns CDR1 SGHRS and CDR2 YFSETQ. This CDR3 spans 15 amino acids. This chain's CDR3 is CASSLAPGSSYEQYF. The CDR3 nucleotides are TGCGCCAGCAGCTTGGCCCCTGGGAGCTCCTACGAGCAGTACTTC.

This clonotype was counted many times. The CDR3 spells CSVTIQYTEAFF. CDR3 nucleotide sequence: TGCAGCGTTACTATACAGTACACTGAAGCTTTCTTT. The chain carries TRBV29-1 and TRBJ1-1, with unresolved D. The germline V gene encodes CDR1 SQVTM and CDR2 ANQGSEA. V was cut by 5 bases and J by 3 bases, with 10 bases left in between. This CDR3 comprises 12 residues.

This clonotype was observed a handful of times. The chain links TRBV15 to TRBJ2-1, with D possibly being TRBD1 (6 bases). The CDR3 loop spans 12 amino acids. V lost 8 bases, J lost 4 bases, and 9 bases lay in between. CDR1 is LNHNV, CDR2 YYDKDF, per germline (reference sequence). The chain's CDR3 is CATSQGYNEQFF. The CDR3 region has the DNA TGTGCCACCTCACAGGGTTACAATGAGCAGTTCTTC.

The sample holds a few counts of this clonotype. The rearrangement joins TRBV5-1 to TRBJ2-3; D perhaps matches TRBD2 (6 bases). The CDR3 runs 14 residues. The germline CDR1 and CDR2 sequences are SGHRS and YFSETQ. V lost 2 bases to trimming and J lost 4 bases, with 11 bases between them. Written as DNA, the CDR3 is TGCGCCAGCAGCTTTACGGGACTCGCAGATACGCAGTATTTT. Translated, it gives CASSFTGLADTQYF. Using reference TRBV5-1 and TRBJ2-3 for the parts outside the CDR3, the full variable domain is KAGVTQTPRYLIKTRGQQVTLSCSPISGHRSVSWYQQTPGQGLQFLFEYFSETQRNKGNFPGRFSGRQFSNSRSEMNVSTLELGDSALYLCASSFTGLADTQYFGPGTRLTVL.